Listed below are T cell receptor beta chains from one sample, sequenced in a study of blood T cells in healthy people across ages. TCRdb recomputed calls from the 5' RACE reads with MiXCR, one row per CDR3 protein. This sample has about 1.4 million distinct CDR3 sequences, with roughly 59% found just once. The sample consisted of blood. Receptors originate from a man between 18 and 29 years old in good health. CDR3s include the opening cysteine and the closing phenylalanine or tryptophan. D genes are given only for firm matches. Size values are once, few and many counts, or a class for expanded clones, and some rows have none.

v_gene	d_gene	abundance	j_gene	CDR3nt	CDR3aa
TRBV5-6	TRBD1	NA	TRBJ2-7	TGTGCCAGCAGCTTGGGACAGGGTTGGCAGTACTTC	CASSLGQGWQYF
TRBV6-5	NA	NA	TRBJ1-2	TGTGCCAGCAGTTACCAACAGGCTCCGGGCTATGGCTACACCTTC	CASSYQQAPGYGYTF
TRBV5-1	TRBD1	few	TRBJ2-3	TGCGCCAGCAGCTTGCTCTCGGGACAGGGCTTGTCAGATACGCAGTATTTT	CASSLLSGQGLSDTQYF
TRBV15	NA	NA	TRBJ1-6	TGTGCCACCAGCAGAGATCCGGTGGGGTCACCCCTCCACTTT	CATSRDPVGSPLHF
TRBV5-1	NA	NA	TRBJ2-2	TGCGCCAGCAGCTTGGCCGTCAACACCGGGGAGCTGTTTTTT	CASSLAVNTGELFF
TRBV3-1	TRBD2	NA	TRBJ2-1	TGTGCCAGCAGCCAGAGGACCGGGACTAGCGGGTCCAATGAGCAGTTCTTC	CASSQRTGTSGSNEQFF
TRBV20-1	NA	NA	TRBJ1-6	TGCAGTGCTCCCACAGCCGTCGATTTCTATAATTCACCCCTCCACTTT	CSAPTAVDFYNSPLHF
TRBV2	TRBD2	NA	TRBJ2-1	TGTGCCAGCAGGCCCCTAGCGGGATTTGACAATGAGCAGTTCTTC	CASRPLAGFDNEQFF
TRBV6-5	TRBD2	NA	TRBJ2-1	TGTGCCAGCAGTGGAGCGGGGGCCGGGGGTGAGCAGTTCTTC	CASSGAGAGGEQFF
TRBV20-1	NA	NA	TRBJ1-2	TGCAGTGCTAGAGATGGGCAGACTAACTATGGCTACACCTTT	CSARDGQTNYGYTF
TRBV6-1	NA	NA	TRBJ1-1	TGTGCCAGCAGTGAAGCGACGGGTAGGGCCACTGAAGCTTTCTTT	CASSEATGRATEAFF
TRBV6-2/TRBV6-3	NA	few	TRBJ2-1	TGTGCCAGCACCCAGGGGGGGGGCCCCTACAATGAGCAGTTCTTC	CASTQGGGPYNEQFF
TRBV20-1	NA	NA	TRBJ2-3	TGCAGTGCTAGTTTGGTAGAAAATTCAGATACGCAGTATTTT	CSASLVENSDTQYF
TRBV10-2	NA	few	TRBJ2-6	TGCGCCAGCAGCCCAGAGGTTGGCCCTAGCTCTGGGGCCAACGTCCTGACTTTC	CASSPEVGPSSGANVLTF
TRBV30	NA	NA	TRBJ2-1	TGTGCCTGGACTGACACGTACAATGAGCAGTTCTTC	CAWTDTYNEQFF
TRBV6-6	NA	NA	TRBJ1-4	TGTGCCACCGGACCCCGTGGTGCAACTAATGAAAAACTGTTTTTT	CATGPRGATNEKLFF
TRBV29-1	NA	NA	TRBJ2-7	TGCAGCATTGTTTTAAATGGCAGGGGCTACGAGCAGTACTTC	CSIVLNGRGYEQYF
TRBV7-9	NA	NA	TRBJ1-6	TGTGCCAGCAGCTTAGAACACCTTAATTCACCCCTCCACTTT	CASSLEHLNSPLHF
TRBV7-9	NA	NA	TRBJ1-6	TGTGCCAGCAGCCCATCAGGGGAATCACCCCTCCACTTT	CASSPSGESPLHF
TRBV7-2	NA	NA	TRBJ1-6	TGTGCCAGCAGCCCCCGGACCGCAGAACGTTCACCCCTCCACTTT	CASSPRTAERSPLHF
TRBV7-2	TRBD1	NA	TRBJ1-2	TGTGCCAGCAGCATACGGGACAGCCCATCTAACTATGGCTACACCTTC	CASSIRDSPSNYGYTF
TRBV2	NA	NA	TRBJ2-3	TGTGCCAGCAGTGAAAAGCGGCAGGGCCTAGGGACGCAGTATTTT	CASSEKRQGLGTQYF
TRBV6-5	NA	few	TRBJ2-4	TGTGCCAGCAGTCCACAGGGTAAAAACATTCAGTACTTC	CASSPQGKNIQYF
TRBV20-1	NA	NA	TRBJ1-6	TGCAGTGCTTCCCGGGACACCTTAGGGAATTCACCCCTCCACTTT	CSASRDTLGNSPLHF
TRBV7-2	NA	NA	TRBJ1-1	TGTGCCAGCAGCGGGTACAAGAACACTGAAGCTTTCTTT	CASSGYKNTEAFF
TRBV15	NA	NA	TRBJ2-5	TGTGCCACCAGCAGAGAACAGGGCCGGGGGTACTTC	CATSREQGRGYF
TRBV6-1	TRBD2	NA	TRBJ2-7	TGTGCCAGCAGTGAGGTGGGACTAGCACGCGAGCAGTACTTC	CASSEVGLAREQYF